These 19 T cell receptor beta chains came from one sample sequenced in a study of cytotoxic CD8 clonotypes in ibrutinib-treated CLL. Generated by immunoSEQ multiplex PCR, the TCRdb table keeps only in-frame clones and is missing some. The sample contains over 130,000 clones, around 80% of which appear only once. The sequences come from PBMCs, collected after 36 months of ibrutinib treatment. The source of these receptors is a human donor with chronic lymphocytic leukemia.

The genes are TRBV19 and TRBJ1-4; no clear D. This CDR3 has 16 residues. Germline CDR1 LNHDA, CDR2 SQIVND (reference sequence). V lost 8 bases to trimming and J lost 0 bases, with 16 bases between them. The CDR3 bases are TGTGCCAGTCGGTTAGGAGAAATTGCAACTAATGAAAAACTGTTTTTT. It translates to CASRLGEIATNEKLFF.

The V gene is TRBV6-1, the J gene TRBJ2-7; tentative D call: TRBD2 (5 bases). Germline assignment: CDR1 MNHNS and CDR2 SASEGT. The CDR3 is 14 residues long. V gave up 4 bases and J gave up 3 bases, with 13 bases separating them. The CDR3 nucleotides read TGTGCCAGCAGTGGGTCGGGAAACTTCTACGAGCAGTACTTC. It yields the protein CASSGSGNFYEQYF.

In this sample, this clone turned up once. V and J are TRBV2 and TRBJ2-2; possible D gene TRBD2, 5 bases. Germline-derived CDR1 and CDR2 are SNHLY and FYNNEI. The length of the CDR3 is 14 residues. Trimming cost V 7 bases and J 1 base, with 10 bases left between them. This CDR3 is CASISRGNTGELFF. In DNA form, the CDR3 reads TGTGCCAGCATCTCACGGGGGAACACCGGGGAGCTGTTTTTT.

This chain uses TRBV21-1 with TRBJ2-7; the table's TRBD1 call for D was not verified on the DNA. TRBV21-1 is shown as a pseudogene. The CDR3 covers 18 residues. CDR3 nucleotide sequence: TGTGCCAGCAGCAAAGGTCTAGGGACAGGGGACTTATCCTACGAGCAGTACTTC. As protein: CASSKGLGTGDLSYEQYF.

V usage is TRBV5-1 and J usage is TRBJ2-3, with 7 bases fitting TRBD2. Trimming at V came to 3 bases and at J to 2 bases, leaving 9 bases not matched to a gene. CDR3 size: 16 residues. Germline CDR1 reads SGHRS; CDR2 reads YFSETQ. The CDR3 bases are TGCGCCAGCAGCTGGGCCCTAGCGGTCCCCACAGATACGCAGTATTTT. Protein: CASSWALAVPTDTQYF.

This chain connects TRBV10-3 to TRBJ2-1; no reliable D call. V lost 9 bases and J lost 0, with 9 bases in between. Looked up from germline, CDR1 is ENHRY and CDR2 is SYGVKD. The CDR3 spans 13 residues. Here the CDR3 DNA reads TGTGCCATTTCAAAGAGCTCCTACAATGAGCAGTTCTTC. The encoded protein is CAISKSSYNEQFF.

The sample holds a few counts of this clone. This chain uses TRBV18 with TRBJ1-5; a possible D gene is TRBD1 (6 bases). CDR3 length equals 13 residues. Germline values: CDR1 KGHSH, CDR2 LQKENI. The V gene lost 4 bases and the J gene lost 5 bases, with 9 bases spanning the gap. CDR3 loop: CASSRGADQPQHF. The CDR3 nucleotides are TGTGCCAGCTCACGGGGGGCAGATCAGCCCCAGCATTTT.

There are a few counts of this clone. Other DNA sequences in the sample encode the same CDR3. This CDR3 reads CSAPNYGYTF. The CDR3 DNA sequence: TGCAGTGCACCGAACTATGGCTACACCTTC. The gene calls are TRBV20-1 and TRBJ1-2, with D hard to call. The CDR3 runs 10 residues. Trimming removed 6 bases from V and 2 bases from J, with 4 bases in between. Looked up from germline, CDR1 is DFQATT and CDR2 is SNEGSKA (reference sequence).

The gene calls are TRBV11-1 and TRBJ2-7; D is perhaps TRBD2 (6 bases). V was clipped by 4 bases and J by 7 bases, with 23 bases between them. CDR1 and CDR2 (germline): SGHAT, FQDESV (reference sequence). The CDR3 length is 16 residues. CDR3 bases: TGTGCCAGCAGCTACCCCGCAGCCAGCGGGTCGGGGGAGCAGTACTTC. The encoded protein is CASSYPAASGSGEQYF.

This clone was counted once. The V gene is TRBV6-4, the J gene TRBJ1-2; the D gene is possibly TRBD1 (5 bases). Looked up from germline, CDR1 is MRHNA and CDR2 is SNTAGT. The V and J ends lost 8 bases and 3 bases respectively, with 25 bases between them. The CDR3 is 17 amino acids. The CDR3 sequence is CASSRDPIMAGDYGYTF. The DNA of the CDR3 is TGTGCCAGCTCCCGGGACCCCATAATGGCGGGCGACTATGGCTACACCTTC.

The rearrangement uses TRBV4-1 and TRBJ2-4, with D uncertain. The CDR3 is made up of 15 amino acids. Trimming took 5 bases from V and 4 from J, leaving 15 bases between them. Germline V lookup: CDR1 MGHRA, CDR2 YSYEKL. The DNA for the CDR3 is TGCGCCAGCAGCAACATCCGGGCAGGTAAAAACATTCAGTACTTC. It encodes CASSNIRAGKNIQYF.

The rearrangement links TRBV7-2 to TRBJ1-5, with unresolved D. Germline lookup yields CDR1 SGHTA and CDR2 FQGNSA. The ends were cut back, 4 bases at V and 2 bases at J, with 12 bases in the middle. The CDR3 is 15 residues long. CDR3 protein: CASSWTVRGNQPQHF. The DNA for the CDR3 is TGTGCCAGCAGCTGGACGGTTAGGGGCAATCAGCCCCAGCATTTT. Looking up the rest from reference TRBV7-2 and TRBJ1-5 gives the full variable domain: GAGVSQSPSNKVTEKGKDVELRCDPISGHTALYWYRQSLGQGLEFLIYFQGNSAPDKSGLPSDRFSAERTGGSVSTLTIQRTQQEDSAVYLCASSWTVRGNQPQHFGDGTRLSIL.

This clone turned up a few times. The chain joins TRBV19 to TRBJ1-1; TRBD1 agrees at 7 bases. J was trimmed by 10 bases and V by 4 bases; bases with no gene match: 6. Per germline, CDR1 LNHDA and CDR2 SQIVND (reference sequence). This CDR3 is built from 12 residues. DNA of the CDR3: TGTGCCAGTAGTACAACAGGGGACTCAGCTTTCTTT. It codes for CASSTTGDSAFF.

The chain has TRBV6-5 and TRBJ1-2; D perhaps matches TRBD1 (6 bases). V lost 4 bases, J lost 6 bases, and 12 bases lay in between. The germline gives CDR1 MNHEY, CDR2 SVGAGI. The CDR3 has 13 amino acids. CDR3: CASSLGASDGYTF. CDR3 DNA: TGTGCCAGCAGTTTGGGGGCCTCGGATGGCTACACCTTC.

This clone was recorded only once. The CDR3 reads CASSGRYNEQFF. CDR3 DNA sequence: TGTGCCTCCTCCGGCCGCTACAATGAGCAGTTCTTC. The chain combines TRBV30 with TRBJ2-1; D is undetermined. V dropped 7 bases and J dropped 3 bases, with 10 bases sitting between them. Germline V lookup: CDR1 GTSNPN, CDR2 SVGIG (reference sequence). The CDR3 covers 12 residues.

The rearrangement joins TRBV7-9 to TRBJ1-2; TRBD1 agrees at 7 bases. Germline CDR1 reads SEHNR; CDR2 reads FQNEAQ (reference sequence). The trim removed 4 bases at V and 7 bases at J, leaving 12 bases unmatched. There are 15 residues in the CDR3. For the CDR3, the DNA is TGTGCCAGCAGCTCACCCGGGACAGTTGGATTTGGCTACACCTTC. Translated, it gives CASSSPGTVGFGYTF. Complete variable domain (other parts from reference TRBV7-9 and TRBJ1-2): DTGVSQNPRHKITKRGQNVTFRCDPISEHNRLYWYRQTLGQGPEFLTYFQNEAQLEKSRLLSDRFSAERPKGSFSTLEIQRTEQGDSAMYLCASSSPGTVGFGYTFGSGTRLTVV.

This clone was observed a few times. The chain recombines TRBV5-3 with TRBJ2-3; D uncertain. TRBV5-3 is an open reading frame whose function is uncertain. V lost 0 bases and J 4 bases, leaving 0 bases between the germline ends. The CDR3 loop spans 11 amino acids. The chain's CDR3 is CARSLADTQYF. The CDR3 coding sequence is TGTGCCAGAAGCTTGGCAGATACGCAGTATTTT.

The CDR3 DNA reads TGTGCCAGCTCACCTCCCGGCAGGGGCTACGAGCAGTACTTC. Protein: CASSPPGRGYEQYF. The chain employs TRBV18 and TRBJ2-7; tentative D call: TRBD1 (6 bases). V was shortened by 3 bases and J by 3 bases, with 12 bases between the two germline ends. CDR1 and CDR2 (germline): KGHSH, LQKENI. The CDR3 extends over 14 amino acids.

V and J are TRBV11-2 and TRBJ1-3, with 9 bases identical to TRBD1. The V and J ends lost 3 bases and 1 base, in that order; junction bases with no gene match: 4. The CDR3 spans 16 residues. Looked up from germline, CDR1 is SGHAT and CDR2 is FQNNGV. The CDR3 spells CASSFRQGVSGNTIYF. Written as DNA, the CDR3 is TGTGCCAGCAGCTTCCGACAGGGGGTATCTGGAAACACCATATATTTT.